This TCR beta chain was captured in a study of blood T cell repertoires in COVID-19. V gave up 2 bases and J gave up 0 bases, with 15 bases separating them. The germline CDR1 and CDR2 sequences are MDHEN and SYDVKM. The CDR3 covers 17 residues. Individuals aged roughly 18 to 95 years were recruited from fewer than 30 US areas. Symptom resolution, clearance, or two negative PCRs marked donors in Cohort 3 as recovered. The repertoire was sequenced with immunoSEQ multiplex PCR; TCRdb's copy has only in-frame clones and lacks some. The table lists some 130,000 clones, under 85% of them singletons. Source material: PBMCs or T cells enriched from blood (not recorded which). The rearrangement uses TRBV28 and TRBJ2-3, with D possibly TRBD1 on 6 matching bases. The source is a man aged 25-45 years who had recovered from COVID-19. The CDR3: CASSLTGIKASTDTQYF. The DNA of the CDR3 is TGTGCCAGCAGTTTAACAGGGATTAAGGCTAGCACAGATACGCAGTATTTT.